The T cell receptor beta chain under discussion was sequenced for a study of prognosis after radiotherapy for stage I lung cancer. As for the study in general: More than 5 patients had squamous cell carcinoma and roughly 11 had adenocarcinoma. Study-level points and caveats: Before stereotactic body radiation therapy the median unique TCR clone count was around 10,000, and afterwards it fell to almost 7,000.

The authors amplified TCR beta CDR3 from genomic DNA using two-round multiplex PCR. Amplification in first-round PCR relied on primers specific to each TRBV and TRBJ gene. TCRdb itself ran the multiplex PCR reads through MiXCR, one entry per CDR3 protein. The table has around 63,000 distinct CDR3 sequences, less than 30% seen once. Collection of peripheral blood, in a volume of approximately 6.2 milliliters, was performed at each of two time points. J gave up 3 bases and V 11 bases, and 4 bases lay outside the gene matches. Germline values: CDR1 LNHDA, CDR2 SQIVND (reference sequence). The length of the CDR3 is 12 residues. For this clonotype: Its antigen is undetermined.

V is TRBV19 and J is TRBJ1-5; 7 nucleotides align to TRBD1. The receptor was derived from a donor older than 45 with non-small cell lung cancer. The material was PBMCs, obtained before or after stereotactic body radiation therapy (not recorded which). The CDR3 region is CARDRINQPQHF. In DNA, the CDR3 is TGTGCCCGGGACAGAATCAATCAGCCCCAGCATTTT.